The 19 T cell receptor beta chains presented below share a single source sample, sequenced in a study of control samples from healthy donors and cancer patients. TCRdb's table, derived via immunoSEQ multiplex PCR, lists solely in-frame clones and lacks some. The sample contains over 85,000 clones, 90% to 95% of which appear only once. The sequenced sample was blood. Receptors originate from a woman aged 18-29 years in good health.

This clone was found once. The rearrangement joins TRBV24-1 to TRBJ2-2; 14 bases are a match to TRBD2. J gave up 5 bases and V 5 bases, and 6 bases lay outside the gene matches. The CDR3 runs 17 residues. Germline lookup yields CDR1 KGHDR and CDR2 SFDVKD. CDR3 amino acids: CATSGGLAGDVTGELFF. The CDR3 region has the DNA TGTGCCACCAGTGGGGGACTAGCGGGAGACGTTACCGGGGAGCTGTTTTTT.

The CDR3 DNA sequence: TGTGCCAGCAGGCTGGGACAGGGTCAGAGCACAGATACGCAGTATTTT. It is translated as CASRLGQGQSTDTQYF. The chain is built from TRBV28 and TRBJ2-3, with 9 bases lining up with TRBD1. CDR1 and CDR2 (germline): MDHEN, SYDVKM. V shed 6 bases, J shed 0 bases, and the junction held 7 bases outside the gene matches. The CDR3 spans 16 residues.

The chain carries TRBV7-6 and TRBJ2-1; 8 positions agree with TRBD2. Germline V gene data show CDR1 as SGHVS and CDR2 as FNYEAQ. The CDR3 covers 16 residues. Trimming removed 1 base from V and 8 bases from J; junction bases left unmatched: 10. CDR3 residues: CASSLGATGGRDEQFF. The CDR3 DNA follows: TGTGCCAGCAGCTTAGGGGCTACGGGAGGGAGGGATGAGCAGTTCTTC.

This chain joins TRBV28 and TRBJ2-6, with 12 bases aligning to TRBD1. In germline, CDR1 is MDHEN, CDR2 SYDVKM. The CDR3 has 17 amino acids. After removal of 8 bases from V and 3 bases from J, the junction contained 8 bases not matched to a gene. The CDR3 region is CASLPGQGANGANVLTF. CDR3 coding DNA: TGTGCCAGCTTGCCGGGACAGGGGGCGAATGGGGCCAACGTCCTGACTTTC. Full variable domain (rest looked up from reference TRBV28 and TRBJ2-6): DVKVTQSSRYLVKRTGEKVFLECVQDMDHENMFWYRQDPGLGLRLIYFSYDVKMKEKGDIPEGYSVSREKKERFSLILESASTNQTSMYLCASLPGQGANGANVLTFGAGSRLTVL.

DNA for the CDR3: TGTGCCAGCAGACCCTTGGGACAGCCCTACGAGCAGTACTTC. Its translation is CASRPLGQPYEQYF. The chain employs TRBV27 and TRBJ2-7, with 7 bases fitting TRBD1. Looked up from germline, CDR1 is MNHEY and CDR2 is SMNVEV (reference sequence). The CDR3 sequence is 14 residues long. The ends lost 6 bases at V and 2 bases at J; junction bases unmatched: 7.

The chain uses TRBV19 and TRBJ1-5, with TRBD1 as a possible D gene (5 bases). The CDR3 totals 16 residues. V lost 5 bases, J lost 9 bases, and 23 bases lay in between. CDR1 and CDR2 from the germline V gene are LNHDA and SQIVND (reference sequence). The CDR3 coding sequence is TGTGCCAGTAGTCCCCAGGGAATGGGGGGAATCGGGCCCCAGCATTTT. Translation gives CASSPQGMGGIGPQHF. Full variable domain (remainder filled in from reference TRBV19 and TRBJ1-5): DGGITQSPKYLFRKEGQNVTLSCEQNLNHDAMYWYRQDPGQGLRLIYYSQIVNDFQKGDIAEGYSVSREKKESFPLTVTSAQKNPTAFYLCASSPQGMGGIGPQHFGDGTRLSIL.

J is TRBJ1-5 and V is TRBV16, with a tentative D call TRBD1 (5 bases). The length of the CDR3 is 13 residues. Per the germline V gene, CDR1 is KGHSY and CDR2 is FQNENV. The ends were cut back, 2 bases at V and 9 bases at J, with 11 bases in the middle. CDR3 nucleotides: TGTGCCAGCAGCCAAATTGGGGCCTTGCCCCAGCATTTT. Protein: CASSQIGALPQHF.

The chain combines TRBV5-1 with TRBJ2-5; D may be TRBD1 (6 bases). The CDR3 extends over 14 amino acids. CDR1 is SGHRS, CDR2 YFSETQ, per germline. V lost 3 bases, J lost 0 bases, and 9 bases lay in between. CDR3 region: CASSYSGDQETQYF. As DNA, the CDR3 is TGCGCCAGCAGCTACTCAGGGGACCAAGAGACCCAGTACTTC.

This sequence joins TRBV30 and TRBJ2-7; perhaps TRBD1 as D (6 bases). This CDR3 comprises 11 residues. V was cut by 4 bases and J by 2 bases, with 6 bases left in between. The germline V gene has CDR1 GTSNPN and CDR2 SVGIG (reference sequence). For the CDR3, the DNA is TGTGCCTGGACAGGGGCCTACGAGCAGTACTTC. Residues: CAWTGAYEQYF.

The chain has TRBV11-2 and TRBJ2-1; 8 bases map to TRBD1. The CDR3 is 16 amino acids. Germline V CDR1 and CDR2: SGHAT, FQNNGV. The J segment lost 3 bases and the V segment lost 5 bases, leaving 9 bases of the junction unmatched. The DNA for the CDR3 is TGTGCCAGCAGCCGCATGCAGGGGGCTAGCTACAATGAGCAGTTCTTC. This codes for CASSRMQGASYNEQFF.

The rearrangement uses TRBV30 and TRBJ2-1; TRBD1 agrees at 10 bases. CDR3 size: 14 residues. Germline trimming cut 4 bases from V and 8 bases from J; bases unmatched to any gene: 8. The V gene's germline CDR1 is GTSNPN and CDR2 SVGIG (reference sequence). CDR3: CAWTRGQGRDEQFF. The DNA of the CDR3 is TGTGCCTGGACCAGGGGACAGGGGAGGGATGAGCAGTTCTTC.

The chain is built from TRBV4-2 and TRBJ2-6; D is ambiguous. This CDR3 comprises 18 residues. V was trimmed by 0 bases and J by 2 bases, leaving 14 bases between them. Germline loops: CDR1 LGHNA, CDR2 YNFKEQ. This chain's CDR3 is CASSQEERFGTGANVLTF. CDR3 in DNA: TGTGCCAGCAGCCAAGAGGAGAGGTTTGGAACTGGGGCCAACGTCCTGACTTTC.

The CDR3 DNA reads as TGTGCCAGCAGCGACCGAATTGGCTATGGCTACACCTTC. Translating gives CASSDRIGYGYTF. The chain couples TRBV5-4 to TRBJ1-2; no reliable D call. The CDR3 is 13 amino acids. V dropped 4 bases and J dropped 4 bases, with 11 bases sitting between them. Germline values: CDR1 SGHNT, CDR2 YYREEE (reference sequence).

On this clone itself: The identical CDR3 is also encoded by other nucleotide sequences in the sample. V gene TRBV24-1 combines with J gene TRBJ2-1; TRBD2 agrees at 11 bases. Germline V lookup: CDR1 KGHDR, CDR2 SFDVKD. Trimming removed 4 bases from V and 1 base from J; junction bases left unmatched: 2. The CDR3 spans 16 residues. CDR3 residues: CATSDGTSGSYNEQFF. In DNA form, the CDR3 reads TGTGCCACCAGTGACGGGACTAGCGGATCCTACAATGAGCAGTTCTTC.

This chain uses TRBV29-1 with TRBJ2-2, with 7 bases aligning to TRBD1. Germline CDR1 and CDR2: SQVTM and ANQGSEA. The CDR3 runs 14 residues. With V trimmed by 4 bases and J by 0 bases, 2 bases remained unmatched. CDR3 sequence reads: CSVGQGTNTGELFF. The CDR3, as DNA: TGCAGCGTTGGACAGGGAACGAACACCGGGGAGCTGTTTTTT.

This chain links TRBV18 with TRBJ2-7; tentatively, D is TRBD1 (6 bases). V lost 8 bases to trimming and J lost 3 bases, with 20 bases between them. Germline V gene sequence: CDR1 KGHSH, CDR2 LQKENI. CDR3 size: 15 residues. CDR3 nucleotide sequence: TGTGCCAGCCCATTGGGGACACCTACATTCTACGAGCAGTACTTC. This codes for CASPLGTPTFYEQYF.

V usage is TRBV6-6 and J usage is TRBJ1-6; D not certain. Trimming took off 7 bases at V and 7 bases at J, with 20 bases between the two ends. The CDR3 covers 16 residues. Germline V gives CDR1 MNHNY, CDR2 SVGAGI (reference sequence). The DNA for the CDR3 is TGTGCCAGCAACTACGGGGTGGGGTCTTCAAATTCACCCCTCCACTTT. Its protein product is CASNYGVGSSNSPLHF.

The chain uses TRBV5-4 and TRBJ2-3, with D unclear. This CDR3 has 16 residues. Trimming removed 0 bases from V and 0 bases from J, with 11 bases in between. Germline loops: CDR1 SGHNT, CDR2 YYREEE (reference sequence). The CDR3 loop reads CASSLVAESSTDTQYF. The CDR3 DNA reads TGTGCCAGCAGCTTGGTAGCCGAGTCTAGCACAGATACGCAGTATTTT.

The J gene is TRBJ1-2, the V gene TRBV20-1; D might be TRBD1 (6 bases). CDR3 length: 11 residues. V was clipped by 5 bases and J by 4 bases, with 8 bases between them. Germline V gene data show CDR1 as DFQATT and CDR2 as SNEGSKA (reference sequence). CDR3 sequence: CSAVTGYGYTF. The DNA of the CDR3 is TGCAGTGCTGTGACAGGCTATGGCTACACCTTC.